This T cell receptor (beta chain) comes out of a study of T cell responses to AZD1222 COVID-19 vaccine. About the study: The study pooled second doses at about 4 or about 12 weeks.

V was cut by 5 bases and J by 6 bases, with 11 bases left in between. This CDR3 is 13 amino acids long. The germline CDR1 and CDR2 sequences are KGHDR and SFDVKD. Study-wide findings and caveats: It was only after the peak T cell response that any repertoires were sampled. Among the donors, most were white British and more were female, and clonal diversity was possibly underestimated. The reported proportion of spike-specific TCRs targeting unmutated variant regions was nearly half.

Produced via immunoSEQ multiplex PCR; TCRdb's table is partial and in-frame only. The sample lists approximately 100,000 clones; roughly 90% were seen once. A note on this clone: Its antigen is not known.

V is TRBV24-1 and J is TRBJ2-3; D possibly corresponds to TRBD2 (6 bases). Sequences were derived from peripheral blood, sampled on day 0 of AZD1222 vaccination. This TCR derives from an adult in good health. CDR3 coding DNA: TGTGCCACCAGTGGGACCCGGGGGGATACGCAGTATTTT. This translates into CATSGTRGDTQYF.